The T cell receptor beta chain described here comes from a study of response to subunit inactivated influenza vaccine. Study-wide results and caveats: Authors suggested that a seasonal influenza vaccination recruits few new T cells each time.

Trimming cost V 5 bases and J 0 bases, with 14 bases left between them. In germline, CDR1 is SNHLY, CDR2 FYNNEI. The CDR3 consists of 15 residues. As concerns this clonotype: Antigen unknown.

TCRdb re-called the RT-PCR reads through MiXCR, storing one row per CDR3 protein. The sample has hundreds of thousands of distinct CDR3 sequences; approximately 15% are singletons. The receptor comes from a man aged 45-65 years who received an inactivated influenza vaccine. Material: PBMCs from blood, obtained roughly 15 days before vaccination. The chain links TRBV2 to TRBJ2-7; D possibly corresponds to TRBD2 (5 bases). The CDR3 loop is CASSPPETTSYEQYF. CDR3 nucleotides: TGTGCCAGCAGTCCCCCGGAGACTACCTCCTACGAGCAGTACTTC. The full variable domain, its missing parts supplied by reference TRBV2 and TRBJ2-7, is EPEVTQTPSHQVTQMGQEVILRCVPISNHLYFYWYRQILGQKVEFLVSFYNNEISEKSEIFDDQFSVERPDGSNFTLKIRSTKLEDSAMYFCASSPPETTSYEQYFGPGTRLTVT.